A single sample gave rise to the 17 T cell receptor beta chains below, sequenced in a study of blood T cell repertoires in COVID-19. Here immunoSEQ multiplex PCR was the method, and the copy in TCRdb shows in-frame clones only, minus some. The sample holds around 190,000 clones, over 75% seen once. Sequencing used peripheral blood. These receptors originate from a man aged 50-60 years with COVID-19, enrolled during active disease.

J is TRBJ2-1 and V is TRBV5-1; no reliable D call. The V and J ends lost 8 bases and 0 bases respectively, with 15 bases between them. Germline V gene sequence: CDR1 SGHRS, CDR2 YFSETQ. The CDR3 runs to 15 residues. CDR3: CASKTSPSSYNEQFF. In DNA, the CDR3 is TGCGCCAGTAAAACAAGCCCTAGCTCCTACAATGAGCAGTTCTTC.

This rearrangement joins TRBV7-2 to TRBJ1-2; TRBD1 might be the D (6 bases). Trimming removed 5 bases at V and 1 base at J, with 14 bases between. Per the germline V gene, CDR1 is SGHTA and CDR2 is FQGNSA. The CDR3 runs 15 residues. The CDR3: CASSPYRDVNYGYTF. For the CDR3, the DNA is TGTGCCAGCAGCCCGTACAGGGACGTTAACTATGGCTACACCTTC.

This sequence joins TRBV24-1 and TRBJ2-6, with a tentative D call TRBD1 (6 bases). Per the germline V gene, CDR1 is KGHDR and CDR2 is SFDVKD. V was shortened by 3 bases and J by 4 bases, with 9 bases between the two germline ends. CDR3 length: 15 residues. CDR3 protein: CATSDTGSGANVLTF. CDR3 DNA: TGTGCCACCAGTGATACAGGGTCAGGGGCCAACGTCCTGACTTTC.

This chain links TRBV19 with TRBJ2-2; 7 bases match TRBD1. Germline assignment: CDR1 LNHDA and CDR2 SQIVND (reference sequence). CDR3 length: 15 amino acids. Losses at the gene ends were 6 bases for V and 4 bases for J; bases not matched to a gene: 8. CDR3 in amino acids: CASRTGSGGTGELFF. In nucleotides, the CDR3 is TGTGCCAGTAGGACAGGGAGTGGTGGCACCGGGGAGCTGTTTTTT.

This clone has a single count. The chain employs TRBV6-2 or TRBV6-3 and TRBJ2-7, with TRBD2 matching 8 bases. J gave up 4 bases and V 4 bases, and 9 bases lay outside the gene matches. CDR3 size: 15 residues. Per germline, CDR1 MNHEY and CDR2 SVGEGT. Here the CDR3 reads CASSSGGAGVYEQYF. In nucleotides, the CDR3 is TGTGCCAGCAGTTCGGGAGGAGCGGGAGTTTACGAGCAGTACTTC.

The V gene is TRBV9, the J gene TRBJ2-4; TRBD1 might be the D (6 bases). The length of the CDR3 is 14 residues. From germline, CDR1 is SGDLS and CDR2 YYNGEE. The V gene lost 3 bases and the J gene lost 5 bases, with 12 bases spanning the gap. The CDR3 loop is CASSDRDTQNIQYF. CDR3 coding DNA: TGTGCCAGCAGCGACCGGGACACTCAAAACATTCAGTACTTC.

The chain couples TRBV5-8 to TRBJ1-6; a possible D gene is TRBD1 (5 bases). The germline V and J ends were trimmed by 4 bases and 7 bases, with 12 bases remaining between them. Germline CDR1 SGHTS, CDR2 YDEGEE. The CDR3 contains 14 residues. CDR3 residues: CASSRQYPNSPLHF. CDR3 bases: TGTGCCAGCAGCCGACAGTACCCCAATTCACCCCTCCACTTT.

The sample holds a few counts of this clone. The chain is built from TRBV11-2 and TRBJ2-3; TRBD2 agrees at 10 bases. The CDR3 has 18 amino acids. In germline, CDR1 is SGHAT, CDR2 FQNNGV. With 0 bases clipped from V and 3 bases from J, the junction kept 9 bases outside the gene matches. DNA for the CDR3: TGTGCCAGCAGCTTAGACCTTCTCCTAGCGGGAGTGACAGATACGCAGTATTTT. It encodes CASSLDLLLAGVTDTQYF.

This chain joins TRBV10-3 and TRBJ1-5; TRBD1 agrees at 7 bases. The CDR3 contains 15 residues. Germline-derived CDR1 and CDR2 are ENHRY and SYGVKD. V trimming: 1 base; J trimming: 7 bases; junction bases outside the gene matches: 7. CDR3 in amino acids: CAISELGGGGQPQHF. Here the CDR3 DNA reads TGTGCCATCAGTGAGTTAGGAGGGGGCGGCCAGCCCCAGCATTTT.

The rearrangement joins TRBV7-9 to TRBJ1-3; D is perhaps TRBD1 (5 bases). This CDR3 comprises 15 residues. The ends were cut back, 1 base at V and 2 bases at J, with 9 bases in the middle. Germline V gene data show CDR1 as SEHNR and CDR2 as FQNEAQ (reference sequence). CDR3 sequence reads: CASSLEGVAGNTIYF. CDR3 DNA sequence: TGTGCCAGCAGCTTAGAAGGGGTTGCTGGAAACACCATATATTTT.

This chain's CDR3 is CASSQLDRVVLKTPSRVSPLHF. In DNA, the CDR3 is TGCGCCAGCAGTCAATTGGACAGGGTGGTTCTAAAAACCCCGTCTAGAGTTTCACCCCTCCACTTT. V is TRBV23-1 and J is TRBJ1-6, with 8 bases matching TRBD1. TRBV23-1 is an ORF, and what it does is uncertain. The V gene end was trimmed by 1 base and the J gene end by 9 bases; junction bases not matched to a gene: 26. The CDR3 runs 22 residues.

In DNA form, the CDR3 reads TGTGCCAGCGGGGGGTACACTGAAGCTTTCTTT. It yields the protein CASGGYTEAFF. This chain connects TRBV5-4 to TRBJ1-1; a weak D match, TRBD1 (5 bases). Trimming stripped 7 bases from V and 3 bases from J, with 7 bases between. This CDR3 contains 11 residues. In germline, CDR1 is SGHNT, CDR2 YYREEE (reference sequence).

Only one count was recorded for this clone. The chain carries TRBV10-3 and TRBJ2-7; 8 nucleotides align to TRBD2. The CDR3 spans 13 residues. Trimming took 10 bases from V and 0 from J; bases not matched to a gene: 5. CDR1 and CDR2 from the germline V gene are ENHRY and SYGVKD. CDR3 amino acids: CATVAGSSYEQYF. The CDR3 DNA is TGTGCCACCGTAGCGGGAAGCTCCTACGAGCAGTACTTC.

The rearrangement joins TRBV18 to TRBJ1-1; perhaps TRBD1 as D (5 bases). Trimming removed 4 bases at V and 8 bases at J, with 17 bases between. CDR1 is KGHSH and CDR2 is LQKENI in the germline V gene. The CDR3 runs 14 residues. CDR3 sequence reads: CASSRGSLGGEAFF. CDR3 DNA sequence: TGTGCCAGCTCACGCGGATCACTGGGGGGGGAAGCTTTCTTT.

The sample holds a few counts of this clone. This chain links TRBV6-2 or TRBV6-3 with TRBJ2-7; 9 bases match TRBD2. Germline lookup yields CDR1 MNHEY and CDR2 SVGEGT. The V segment lost 5 bases and the J segment 6 bases; nucleotides outside the gene matches: 8. The CDR3 is made up of 14 amino acids. CDR3: CASSRSLAGTEQYF. The CDR3 DNA reads TGTGCCAGCAGTCGCTCGCTAGCGGGGACCGAGCAGTACTTC.

The V and J genes are TRBV24-1 and TRBJ1-6; 9 bases match TRBD1. CDR3 size: 14 residues. V lost 11 bases to trimming and J lost 7 bases; unmatched junction nucleotides: 8. Germline assignment: CDR1 KGHDR and CDR2 SFDVKD. This CDR3 is CAIQGQGRNSPLHF. DNA for the CDR3: TGTGCCATCCAGGGACAGGGACGCAATTCACCCCTCCACTTT.

The chain employs TRBV7-9 and TRBJ2-3; 7 nucleotides line up with TRBD2. CDR1 and CDR2 from the germline V gene are SEHNR and FQNEAQ (reference sequence). CDR3 length: 15 residues. V shed 5 bases, J shed 3 bases, and the junction held 8 bases outside the gene matches. The CDR3 bases are TGTGCCAGCAGCCCGCGTGGACTAGGAACAGATACGCAGTATTTT. It encodes CASSPRGLGTDTQYF. The full variable domain, in which reference TRBV7-9 and TRBJ2-3 provide the parts outside the CDR3, is DTGVSQNPRHKITKRGQNVTFRCDPISEHNRLYWYRQTLGQGPEFLTYFQNEAQLEKSRLLSDRFSAERPKGSFSTLEIQRTEQGDSAMYLCASSPRGLGTDTQYFGPGTRLTVL.